A single TCR beta chain is shown here with its context. This entry comes from a study of blood T cell repertoires in COVID-19. Study processing details: Reference gene primer amplification gave nucleated cell count estimates. The protocol was immunoSEQ multiplex PCR, while the TCRdb copy is restricted to in-frame clones and leaves out a portion. V and J calls and clone size come straight from that table; D and trimming were deduced from the DNA. The profile covers roughly 270,000 clones, with 85% appearing a single time and about 2.3% taken by the ten largest. The age range of participants was 18 to 89 years, with residence in about 25 US areas. Cohort 3 donors counted as recovered after two negative PCRs, clearance, or resolved symptoms. V trimming: 6 bases; J trimming: 4 bases; junction bases outside the gene matches: 4. Germline values: CDR1 WNHNN, CDR2 SYGVQD (reference sequence). This CDR3 contains 13 residues.

The sequence came from a woman in her forties or fifties who had recovered from COVID-19. The chain is built from TRBV10-1 and TRBJ2-5, with TRBD1 matching over 8 bases. The source material was PBMCs or T cells enriched from blood (not recorded which). The CDR3 loop reads CASSLRGRETQYF. The CDR3 DNA reads as TGCGCCAGCAGCCTCAGGGGGCGAGAGACCCAGTACTTC.